The 22 T cell receptor beta chains reported below all come from one sample, sequenced in a study of human thymus T cells. Some clones are missing from TCRdb's copy, which holds only in-frame ones; the method was immunoSEQ multiplex PCR. Of 46,000 or so clones detected, approximately 95% appear once; the ten largest clones hold approximately 0.16%. Sequenced: blood. The receptors shown here come from a girl under three years old with a congenital heart defect but otherwise immunologically healthy.

The chain uses TRBV9 and TRBJ2-2; the D gene is possibly TRBD1 (7 bases). Germline V lookup: CDR1 SGDLS, CDR2 YYNGEE. CDR3 size: 16 residues. V was pared by 3 bases and J by 6 bases, with 18 bases between. CDR3 in DNA: TGTGCCAGCAGCGCGCGAGCGGAGGGGGCGGCCGGGGAGCTGTTTTTT. Translated: CASSARAEGAAGELFF.

The chain links TRBV5-1 to TRBJ1-2; D is uncertain. The CDR3 spans 17 residues. The germline CDR1 and CDR2 sequences are SGHRS and YFSETQ. Trimming shortened V by 4 bases and J by 7 bases, and 26 bases separated the two germline ends. As DNA, the CDR3 is TGCGCCAGCAGCCCGCATACCGGGCCTAACCTCAGGCGTGGCTACACCTTC. It codes for CASSPHTGPNLRRGYTF.

The genes are TRBV5-1 and TRBJ2-7; D is uncertain. The CDR3 runs to 16 residues. V shed 7 bases and J shed 0 bases, with 20 bases lying between them. The V gene's germline CDR1 is SGHRS and CDR2 YFSETQ. The CDR3 spells CASHLGPTRSSYEQYF. In DNA form, the CDR3 reads TGCGCCAGCCACCTCGGGCCGACGAGGAGCTCCTACGAGCAGTACTTC.

The chain combines TRBV25-1 with TRBJ2-7, with TRBD2 matching over 8 bases. Germline CDR1 is MGHDK and CDR2 is SYGVNS. V lost 3 bases to trimming and J lost 2 bases; unmatched junction nucleotides: 3. The CDR3 sequence is 14 residues long. The CDR3 is CASSESSGPYEQYF. CDR3 nucleotide sequence: TGTGCCAGCAGTGAGTCTAGCGGGCCCTACGAGCAGTACTTC.

V usage is TRBV21-1 and J usage is TRBJ1-5; the table's D call, TRBD1, was not checked against the DNA. TRBV21-1 is an annotated pseudogene. The CDR3 covers 13 residues. This CDR3 is CASSKHGWQPQHF. DNA of the CDR3: TGTGCCAGCAGCAAACATGGCTGGCAGCCCCAGCATTTT.

This clone is a singleton in its sample. The CDR3 coding sequence is TGTGCCAGCAGCTTGTTAGGGACTAGCGGGAGATACGAGCAGTACTTC. Amino acid sequence: CASSLLGTSGRYEQYF. The V and J genes are TRBV5-6 and TRBJ2-7; 14 bases match TRBD2. In germline, CDR1 is SGHDT, CDR2 YYEEEE. There are 16 residues in the CDR3. The trim removed 1 base at V and 4 bases at J, leaving 4 bases unmatched. Filled out from reference TRBV5-6 and TRBJ2-7, the complete variable domain reads DAGVTQSPTHLIKTRGQQVTLRCSPKSGHDTVSWYQQALGQGPQFIFQYYEEEERQRGNFPDRFSGHQFPNYSSELNVNALLLGDSALYLCASSLLGTSGRYEQYFGPGTRLTVT.

This rearrangement joins TRBV7-6 to TRBJ2-5, with 15 bases matching TRBD2. The V and J ends lost 4 bases and 5 bases, in that order; junction bases with no gene match: 8. The CDR3 totals 17 residues. CDR1 is SGHVS and CDR2 is FNYEAQ in the germline V gene. CDR3 coding DNA: TGTGCCAGCAGCTCTTGGACTAGCGGGAGGGCCGGGGAGACCCAGTACTTC. It yields the protein CASSSWTSGRAGETQYF.

CDR3 sequence: CAISAGYEQYF. The CDR3 DNA is TGTGCCATCAGTGCAGGATACGAGCAGTACTTC. The chain recombines TRBV10-3 with TRBJ2-7; D gene uncertain. With 4 bases removed from V and 4 bases from J, the gap between germline ends came to 5 bases. The germline V gene encodes CDR1 ENHRY and CDR2 SYGVKD. This CDR3 is 11 amino acids long.

The genes are TRBV11-2 and TRBJ2-1; D perhaps matches TRBD2 (6 bases). The CDR3 totals 18 residues. Deletions cut 2 bases from V and 8 bases from J, with 25 bases between. The germline V gene encodes CDR1 SGHAT and CDR2 FQNNGV. The CDR3 spells CASSLSHPGLIDIDEQFF. DNA for the CDR3: TGTGCCAGCAGCTTATCCCATCCGGGACTCATAGATATAGATGAGCAGTTCTTC.

This clone was counted once. The rearrangement joins TRBV4-1 to TRBJ2-1; maybe TRBD2 (6 bases). The CDR3 totals 15 residues. The V and J ends lost 8 bases and 0 bases respectively, with 14 bases between them. The V gene's germline CDR1 is MGHRA and CDR2 YSYEKL. CDR3 sequence reads: CASAGTPYSYNEQFF. In DNA, the CDR3 is TGCGCCAGCGCTGGGACTCCCTACTCCTACAATGAGCAGTTCTTC.

V and J are TRBV2 and TRBJ2-7; 9 nucleotides agree with TRBD1. V shed 7 bases and J 2 bases; nucleotides not matched to a gene: 6. The CDR3 spans 14 residues. CDR1 SNHLY and CDR2 FYNNEI come from the germline V gene. CDR3 in amino acids: CASNGDRVPYEQYF. For the CDR3, the DNA is TGTGCCAGCAACGGGGACAGGGTCCCCTACGAGCAGTACTTC.

This clone has only one observation. The gene calls are TRBV28 and TRBJ2-5, with 7 bases lining up with TRBD1. CDR1 and CDR2 from the germline V gene are MDHEN and SYDVKM. Unmatched junction bases numbered 9, after V lost 6 bases and J lost 5 bases. The CDR3 extends over 14 amino acids. The CDR3 DNA reads as TGTGCCAGCAGCCACACTAGGGGGCGGGAGACCCAGTACTTC. It is translated as CASSHTRGRETQYF.

The chain uses TRBV19 and TRBJ1-1; TRBD1 matches at 9 bases. The CDR3 is 18 amino acids. Germline V gene sequence: CDR1 LNHDA, CDR2 SQIVND (reference sequence). V trimming: 5 bases; J trimming: 4 bases; junction bases outside the gene matches: 17. DNA of the CDR3: TGTGCCAGTAGTTTCGGGACAGGGCGAAAGGTATTTGGCACTGAAGCTTTCTTT. It specifies CASSFGTGRKVFGTEAFF.

V is TRBV9 and J is TRBJ2-1; no definite D call. CDR3 size: 14 residues. The ends were cut back, 0 bases at V and 6 bases at J, with 10 bases in the middle. CDR1 and CDR2 from the germline V gene are SGDLS and YYNGEE. The CDR3 reads CASSVGAYPNEQFF. The CDR3 DNA reads TGTGCCAGCAGCGTAGGGGCATACCCCAATGAGCAGTTCTTC.

The genes are TRBV9 and TRBJ1-1; D is undetermined. The V gene lost 4 bases and the J gene lost 2 bases, with 9 bases spanning the gap. Germline-derived CDR1 and CDR2 are SGDLS and YYNGEE. The CDR3 totals 13 residues. CDR3 sequence (DNA): TGTGCCAGCAGCTCCAGTCACAACACTGAAGCTTTCTTT. It yields the protein CASSSSHNTEAFF.

The V call is TRBV29-1, the J call TRBJ2-1; TRBD2 matches 8 bases. This CDR3 region has 15 residues. Germline CDR1 reads SQVTM; CDR2 reads ANQGSEA. V shed 2 bases and J 2 bases; nucleotides not matched to a gene: 5. CDR3 amino acids: CSVEWASGPYNEQFF. CDR3 nucleotide sequence: TGCAGCGTTGAATGGGCTAGCGGGCCCTACAATGAGCAGTTCTTC.

The rearrangement links TRBV11-3 to TRBJ2-1; 9 bases are a match to TRBD1. CDR3 size: 15 residues. Germline assignment: CDR1 SGHNT and CDR2 YENEEA. After removal of 5 bases from V and 7 bases from J, the junction contained 9 bases not matched to a gene. This CDR3 reads CASSAHRGQRNEQFF. In nucleotides, the CDR3 is TGTGCCAGCAGCGCCCACAGGGGGCAGAGGAATGAGCAGTTCTTC. Full variable domain (outside the CDR3, taken from reference TRBV11-3 and TRBJ2-1): EAGVVQSPRYKIIEKKQPVAFWCNPISGHNTLYWYLQNLGQGPELLIRYENEEAVDDSQLPKDRFSAERLKGVDSTLKIQPAELGDSAVYLCASSAHRGQRNEQFFGPGTRLTVL.

The chain has TRBV9 and TRBJ1-3; D is ambiguous. The CDR3 has 14 amino acids. The V and J ends lost 5 bases and 12 bases respectively, with 21 bases between them. Germline V gene sequence: CDR1 SGDLS, CDR2 YYNGEE. The CDR3 DNA sequence: TGTGCCAGCAGTGCATCTTCCCCCGGCACCGGCATATATTTT. It codes for CASSASSPGTGIYF.

The rearrangement links TRBV6-1 to TRBJ2-1, with 8 bases that match TRBD2. CDR1 and CDR2 from the germline V gene are MNHNS and SASEGT. The CDR3 runs 15 residues. The V gene end was trimmed by 5 bases and the J gene end by 2 bases; junction bases not matched to a gene: 5. The CDR3 DNA sequence: TGTGCCAGCAGTTTCACTAGCGGTACCTACAATGAGCAGTTCTTC. Encoded protein: CASSFTSGTYNEQFF.

This chain uses TRBV18 with TRBJ2-2; possible D gene TRBD1, 6 bases. The CDR3 is made up of 15 amino acids. Germline CDR1 is KGHSH and CDR2 is LQKENI. The ends were cut back, 6 bases at V and 2 bases at J, with 13 bases in the middle. The CDR3 nucleotides read TGTGCCAGCTCGGCCCGGGACACCAACACCGGGGAGCTGTTTTTT. Its protein is CASSARDTNTGELFF.

J is TRBJ1-3 and V is TRBV19; no definite D call. Germline CDR1 is LNHDA and CDR2 is SQIVND (reference sequence). The CDR3 has 15 residues. V shed 2 bases and J shed 4 bases, with 12 bases lying between them. The CDR3 region has the DNA TGTGCCAGTAGTATAATTGGCAGTTTCGGAAACACCATATATTTT. It encodes CASSIIGSFGNTIYF.

The chain carries TRBV5-5 and TRBJ2-3; a possible D gene is TRBD2 (6 bases). Germline CDR1 and CDR2: SGHKS and YYEKEE (reference sequence). Deletions cut 0 bases from V and 3 bases from J, with 8 bases between. The length of the CDR3 is 14 residues. The CDR3 loop is CASSLGLETDTQYF. The CDR3 nucleotides read TGTGCCAGCAGCTTGGGACTAGAAACAGATACGCAGTATTTT.